This T cell receptor (beta chain) originates from a study of blood T cell repertoires in COVID-19 (dated by TCRdb to 2019 to 2021). As for the study more broadly: Samples from collaborators originated in the United States, Italy and Spain and spanned both the acute and convalescent phases of COVID-19. The repertoires were released in a freely available public database intended as a resource for research on the immune response to SARS-CoV-2. Samples were obtained from the ongoing ImmuneRACE study (first 160 participants) and from over 1,000 subjects provided by 6 global collaborators. Where HLA class I and class II types were available, the types were taken from metadata supplied by the sample provider, not from assay-based typing. Subjects who had been exposed to COVID-19, were actively infected with it, or had recovered from it provided the deeply sampled blood TCRbeta repertoires that made up the dataset. The prospective study material was composed of cDNA or gDNA derived from T cells, B-cell-depleted T cells, or PBMCs. The sample metadata nearly always contained a de-identified subject ID, COVID-19 status, age in years and sex.

As for this clone: Its antigen specificity is not known. It has no much larger one-base neighbor in the sample; base qualities were not kept.

TCRbeta CDR3 regions were amplified from genomic DNA by means of the immunoSEQ Assay, a bias-controlled multiplex PCR. Concerning the study's data processing: The number of nucleated cells in each sample was estimated by amplification of reference gene primers within the assay. Sequence reads were collapsed and filtered to measure the absolute abundance of every unique TCRbeta CDR3 rearrangement. For each sample, productive Simpson clonality was calculated as the square root of Simpson's diversity index across productive rearrangements. What TCRdb holds here is the immuneACCESS table cut down to in-frame rearrangements. Part of the clones is not present; checked against another copy, under half of the missing clones reflect an unresolved V gene, and the others are unexplained. That table is the source of V, J and clone size, and D and trimming were worked out from the DNA. Here the sample has around 57,000 clones; over 75% occur a single time. In total, the top ten clones hold approximately 8% of the sample.

The research as a whole found: The quantity of clinical and demographic metadata differed by source and by participant and was supplied without curation.

Sequences MDHEN (CDR1) and SYDVKM (CDR2) are obtained from the germline V gene. The CDR3 holds 15 amino acids from the cysteine to the phenylalanine. CDR3 DNA only is kept here, 45 bases in frame from base 1. After removal of 5 bases from V and 3 bases from J, the junction retains 8 bases not matched to a gene. The collaborating institutions used their own protocols to collect whole blood in K2EDTA tubes. For TCRbeta analysis, collaborators shipped samples in one of three forms: frozen whole blood, isolated PBMCs, or DNA extracted from either of those sample types. Sequencing used peripheral blood. This TCR derives from a man between 50 and 59 years old with active COVID-19. In this chain, TRBV28 is recombined with TRBJ2-7, with 9 central nucleotides matching TRBD1. The CDR3 has the sequence CASSGDRDRGYEQYF. The DNA reads as follows: TGTGCCAGCAGTGGGGACAGGGATAGGGGCTACGAGCAGTACTTC.